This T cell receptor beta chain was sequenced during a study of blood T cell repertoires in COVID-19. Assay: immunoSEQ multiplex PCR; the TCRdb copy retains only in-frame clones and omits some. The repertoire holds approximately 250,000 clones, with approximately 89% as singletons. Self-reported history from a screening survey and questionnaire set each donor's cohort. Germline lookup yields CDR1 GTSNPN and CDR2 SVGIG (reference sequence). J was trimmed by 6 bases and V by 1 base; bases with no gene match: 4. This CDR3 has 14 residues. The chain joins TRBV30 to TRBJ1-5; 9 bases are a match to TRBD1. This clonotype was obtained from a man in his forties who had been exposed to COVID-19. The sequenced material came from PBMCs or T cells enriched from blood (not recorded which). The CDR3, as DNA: TGTGCCTGGAGTGCGGGACAGGGTGGTCAGCCCCAGCATTTT. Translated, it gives CAWSAGQGGQPQHF. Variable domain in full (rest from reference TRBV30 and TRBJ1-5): SQTIHQWPATLVQPVGSPLSLECTVEGTSNPNLYWYRQAAGRGLQLLFYSVGIGQISSEVPQNLSASRPQDRQFILSSKKLLLSDSGFYLCAWSAGQGGQPQHFGDGTRLSIL.